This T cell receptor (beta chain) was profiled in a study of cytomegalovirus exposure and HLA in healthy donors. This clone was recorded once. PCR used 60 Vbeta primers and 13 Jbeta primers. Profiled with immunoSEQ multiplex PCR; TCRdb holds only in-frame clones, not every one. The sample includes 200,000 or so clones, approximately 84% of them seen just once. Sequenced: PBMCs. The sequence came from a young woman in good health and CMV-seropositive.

The CDR3 DNA reads TGTGCCAGCAGCTTGACAGGCCCCTATGGCTACACCTTC. Translated: CASSLTGPYGYTF. This chain connects TRBV5-6 to TRBJ1-2; D possibly corresponds to TRBD1 (5 bases). V was pared by 1 base and J by 4 bases, with 8 bases between. CDR1 is SGHDT and CDR2 is YYEEEE in the germline V gene. The CDR3 covers 13 residues.